The 32 T cell receptor beta chains given below trace back to one sample, sequenced in a study of CD8+ T cells in alopecia areata. RNA, once extracted, was reverse transcribed into cDNA for use as the sequencing template. Profiled with immunoSEQ multiplex PCR; TCRdb holds only in-frame clones, not every one. The data contain about 20,000 clones, roughly 60% of them singletons. Sorting of CD4+ cells into CD25+CD127- cells was carried out for a few patients. The sequencing input was CD4+ Tregs sorted from blood. Receptor source: a human donor with alopecia areata.

This chain joins TRBV2 and TRBJ1-1; D perhaps matches TRBD1 (5 bases). Germline lookup yields CDR1 SNHLY and CDR2 FYNNEI. Trimming took off 8 bases at V and 4 bases at J, with 14 bases between the two ends. The CDR3 is made up of 13 amino acids. CDR3 in amino acids: CASLRDFFTEAFF. CDR3 coding DNA: TGTGCCAGCCTCAGGGACTTTTTCACTGAAGCTTTCTTT.

The chain carries TRBV11-2 and TRBJ2-1; D remains ambiguous. The V end was cut by 4 bases, the J end by 10 bases, with 17 bases between. The V gene's germline CDR1 is SGHAT and CDR2 FQNNGV. CDR3 size: 14 residues. As DNA, the CDR3 is TGTGCCAGCAGCTCTCCCCCCAATCGCTTAGAGCAGTTCTTC. Translating gives CASSSPPNRLEQFF.

The V gene is TRBV19, the J gene TRBJ2-7; D assignment may be TRBD1 or TRBD2 (7 bases each). The CDR3 is made up of 14 amino acids. Germline V CDR1 and CDR2: LNHDA, SQIVND (reference sequence). Trimming cost V 3 bases and J 5 bases, with 14 bases left between them. Here the CDR3 reads CASSMGGGADEQYF. The CDR3 DNA is TGTGCCAGTAGTATGGGAGGGGGCGCCGACGAGCAGTACTTC.

This chain links TRBV5-1 with TRBJ2-3, with D tentatively TRBD1 (5 bases). This CDR3 contains 15 residues. Per the germline V gene, CDR1 is SGHRS and CDR2 is YFSETQ. V was trimmed by 5 bases and J by 2 bases, leaving 15 bases between them. The CDR3 region has the DNA TGCGCCAGCAGTCTAGACAGCCCCTACACAGATACGCAGTATTTT. Protein sequence: CASSLDSPYTDTQYF.

About this clone itself: A read error may produce the germline difference seen at one junction end. The chain couples TRBV10-3 to TRBJ2-7; D possibly matches TRBD1 or TRBD2 (5 bases each). The CDR3 extends over 12 amino acids. The germline gives CDR1 ENHRY, CDR2 SYGVKD. The CDR3 protein is CAISDPGFPGHF. The CDR3, as DNA: TGTGCCATCAGTGACCCAGGGTTTCCGGGGCACTTC.

The chain combines TRBV6-5 with TRBJ2-1, with TRBD2 as a possible D gene (5 bases). This CDR3 comprises 15 residues. V was cut by 6 bases and J by 6 bases, with 18 bases left in between. Germline CDR1 is MNHEY and CDR2 is SVGAGI. The CDR3 sequence is CASSPLGGRGNEQFF. DNA for the CDR3: TGTGCCAGCAGCCCGCTTGGTGGGAGAGGCAATGAGCAGTTCTTC.

This sequence joins TRBV6-6 and TRBJ2-1, with a tentative D call TRBD2 (5 bases). This CDR3 region has 11 residues. Germline CDR1 MNHNY, CDR2 SVGAGI (reference sequence). V was clipped by 8 bases and J by 9 bases, with 11 bases between them. The CDR3 region is CASVAEGEQFF. The CDR3 DNA is TGTGCCAGCGTAGCAGAGGGTGAGCAGTTCTTC.

This chain connects TRBV19 to TRBJ2-3, with TRBD2 as a possible D gene (5 bases). From germline, CDR1 is LNHDA and CDR2 SQIVND (reference sequence). Trimming stripped 6 bases from V and 12 bases from J, with 16 bases between. CDR3 length: 12 residues. The CDR3 nucleotides are TGTGCCAGTAGCCCGGACTCTTCCTCCCAGTATTTT. Residues: CASSPDSSSQYF.

The chain is built from TRBV29-1 and TRBJ2-7; 9 bases map to TRBD2. Per germline, CDR1 SQVTM and CDR2 ANQGSEA. The CDR3 covers 13 residues. The V gene end was trimmed by 6 bases and the J gene end by 4 bases; junction bases not matched to a gene: 7. Here the CDR3 DNA reads TGCAGCGTGGCTCCGGGACTAGCTTACGAGCAGTACTTC. It encodes CSVAPGLAYEQYF.

This clone was counted a few times. The chain employs TRBV14 and TRBJ2-1; no reliable D call. V gave up 0 bases and J gave up 0 bases, with 9 bases separating them. The CDR3 spans 16 residues. Germline V gene data show CDR1 as SGHDN and CDR2 as FVKESK. The CDR3 bases are TGTGCCAGCAGCCAAGATACTGGTAGCTCCTACAATGAGCAGTTCTTC. It yields the protein CASSQDTGSSYNEQFF. The variable domain in full, with the rest retrieved from reference TRBV14 and TRBJ2-1, is EAGVTQFPSHSVIEKGQTVTLRCDPISGHDNLYWYRRVMGKEIKFLLHFVKESKQDESGMPNNRFLAERTGGTYSTLKVQPAELEDSGVYFCASSQDTGSSYNEQFFGPGTRLTVL.

This clone was detected a few times. V is TRBV7-9 and J is TRBJ2-3; D is perhaps TRBD1 (6 bases). V was shortened by 7 bases and J by 1 base, with 15 bases between the two germline ends. Germline assignment: CDR1 SEHNR and CDR2 FQNEAQ (reference sequence). This CDR3 comprises 15 residues. The CDR3 protein is CASTPPPGGTDTQYF. In nucleotides, the CDR3 is TGTGCCAGCACCCCACCCCCAGGGGGCACAGATACGCAGTATTTT.

This chain links TRBV19 with TRBJ2-5; D remains ambiguous. CDR3 length equals 11 residues. Germline values: CDR1 LNHDA, CDR2 SQIVND (reference sequence). The germline V and J ends were trimmed by 2 bases and 5 bases, with 3 bases remaining between them. The CDR3 protein is CASSIQETQYF. The CDR3 nucleotides read TGTGCCAGTAGTATACAGGAGACCCAGTACTTC.

The chain combines TRBV30 with TRBJ1-2; possible D gene TRBD1, 5 bases. This CDR3 contains 12 residues. Trimming stripped 2 bases from V and 7 bases from J, with 11 bases between. Germline V CDR1 and CDR2: GTSNPN, SVGIG (reference sequence). CDR3 loop: CAWSRDAAGYTF. In DNA, the CDR3 is TGTGCCTGGAGTAGGGACGCTGCTGGCTACACCTTC.

The V call is TRBV13, the J call TRBJ2-7; D is unclear. Germline V CDR1 and CDR2: PRHDT, FYEKMQ (reference sequence). V was trimmed by 2 bases and J by 3 bases, leaving 5 bases between them. The CDR3 runs to 12 residues. CDR3 nucleotide sequence: TGTGCCAGCAGCTTATTTGGCTACGAGCAGTACTTC. Protein sequence: CASSLFGYEQYF.

The chain combines TRBV7-9 with TRBJ2-7; perhaps TRBD2 as D (5 bases). CDR1 and CDR2 from the germline V gene are SEHNR and FQNEAQ (reference sequence). This CDR3 has 14 residues. V shed 2 bases and J shed 4 bases, with 12 bases lying between them. The DNA for the CDR3 is TGTGCCAGCAGCTTAACGGGAAGGGCATACGAGCAGTACTTC. This sequence encodes CASSLTGRAYEQYF.

J is TRBJ2-6 and V is TRBV10-2; either TRBD1 or TRBD2 may supply D (5 bases each). The V end was cut by 6 bases, the J end by 3 bases, with 12 bases between. The CDR3 is 15 amino acids. Germline values: CDR1 WSHSY, CDR2 SAAADI. In nucleotides, the CDR3 is TGCGCCAGCAGCCCCGTTGGGGGTGGGGCCAACGTCCTGACTTTC. It encodes CASSPVGGGANVLTF.

The V and J genes are TRBV11-2 and TRBJ2-5; 8 bases match TRBD1. The CDR3 length is 13 residues. Germline lookup yields CDR1 SGHAT and CDR2 FQNNGV. V was pared by 3 bases and J by 5 bases, with 2 bases of the junction left unmatched. The CDR3 sequence is CASSLDRAETQYF. CDR3 in DNA: TGTGCCAGCAGCTTGGACAGGGCGGAGACCCAGTACTTC.

J is TRBJ1-2 and V is TRBV19; 9 bases line up with TRBD1. CDR3 length: 14 amino acids. Germline lookup yields CDR1 LNHDA and CDR2 SQIVND (reference sequence). V was clipped by 5 bases and J by 8 bases; unmatched bases: 9. The CDR3, as DNA: TGTGCCAGTAGTGCCCTCCGGGACAGGGACGGCTACACCTTC. The encoded protein is CASSALRDRDGYTF.

The genes are TRBV4-2 and TRBJ2-2, with TRBD2 matching 8 bases. From germline, CDR1 is LGHNA and CDR2 YNFKEQ. CDR3 length equals 16 residues. The V gene end was trimmed by 0 bases and the J gene end by 5 bases; junction bases not matched to a gene: 5. The CDR3 DNA reads TGTGCCAGCAGCCAAGAGGGTAGCGGGACAACCGGGGAGCTGTTTTTT. Amino acid sequence: CASSQEGSGTTGELFF.

This chain connects TRBV6-6 to TRBJ1-2; no definite D call. With 4 bases removed from V and 5 bases from J, the gap between germline ends came to 14 bases. The CDR3 is made up of 14 amino acids. Germline V gene lookup returns CDR1 MNHNY and CDR2 SVGAGI (reference sequence). CDR3 amino acids: CASSFLASLYGYTF. CDR3 nucleotides: TGTGCCAGCAGTTTTCTGGCCTCTTTATATGGCTACACCTTC.

On this clone itself: In the same sample, other DNA sequences code for this CDR3. This chain uses TRBV5-1 with TRBJ2-7; TRBD1 matches 8 bases. The CDR3 extends over 13 amino acids. CDR1 SGHRS and CDR2 YFSETQ come from the germline V gene. The J segment lost 7 bases and the V segment lost 4 bases, leaving 7 bases of the junction unmatched. Written as DNA, the CDR3 is TGCGCCAGCAGCATGGACAGGGTGGGTGAGCAGTACTTC. Translated: CASSMDRVGEQYF. Together with reference TRBV5-1 and TRBJ2-7, the CDR3 gives the full variable domain: KAGVTQTPRYLIKTRGQQVTLSCSPISGHRSVSWYQQTPGQGLQFLFEYFSETQRNKGNFPGRFSGRQFSNSRSEMNVSTLELGDSALYLCASSMDRVGEQYFGPGTRLTVT.

There are a few counts of this clone. The V and J genes are TRBV29-1 and TRBJ2-5; weak D call: TRBD1 (5 bases). The DNA matches TRBJ2-7 better at its end, which makes the J call doubtful. The germline CDR1 and CDR2 sequences are SQVTM and ANQGSEA. The CDR3 consists of 12 residues. CDR3 DNA sequence: TGCAGCGTCCAGGACAACTCCTACGAGCAGTACTTC. It yields the protein CSVQDNSYEQYF.

This clone was counted only a few times. J is TRBJ2-1 and V is TRBV5-1; 8 nucleotides agree with TRBD2. This CDR3 has 17 amino acids. Looked up from germline, CDR1 is SGHRS and CDR2 is YFSETQ. V lost 3 bases, J lost 2 bases, and 10 bases stayed unmatched. The CDR3, as DNA: TGCGCCAGCAGCTCGTGGAGCGGGGGCCGGGCCTACAATGAGCAGTTCTTC. As protein: CASSSWSGGRAYNEQFF.

The gene calls are TRBV6-6 and TRBJ2-7, with 10 bases aligning to TRBD1. After removal of 2 bases from V and 3 bases from J, the junction contained 4 bases not matched to a gene. The CDR3 contains 15 residues. Germline CDR1 and CDR2: MNHNY and SVGAGI (reference sequence). The DNA for the CDR3 is TGTGCCAGCAGTTACCGGGGGACAGGGGACTACGAGCAGTACTTC. Residues: CASSYRGTGDYEQYF.

The V and J genes are TRBV5-1 and TRBJ2-7, with D possibly TRBD1 on 6 matching bases. The germline gives CDR1 SGHRS, CDR2 YFSETQ. Between the trimmed V and J ends, which lost 5 bases and 7 bases, there was a span of 19 bases. This CDR3 has 14 amino acids. Written as DNA, the CDR3 is TGCGCCAGCAGAACCCAGACAGGTCTCAGGGAGCAGTACTTC. It yields the protein CASRTQTGLREQYF.

In DNA form, the CDR3 reads TGCGCCAGCAGCCAAGGTCTTACAGCTCGCTCTGGAAACACCATATATTTT. This codes for CASSQGLTARSGNTIYF. This chain connects TRBV4-1 to TRBJ1-3; D is unresolved. The CDR3 totals 17 residues. In germline, CDR1 is MGHRA, CDR2 YSYEKL. V was shortened by 1 base and J by 0 bases, with 13 bases between the two germline ends.

The chain employs TRBV19 and TRBJ2-1; perhaps TRBD1 as D (5 bases). From germline, CDR1 is LNHDA and CDR2 SQIVND (reference sequence). The CDR3 extends over 16 amino acids. Trimming took off 3 bases at V and 0 bases at J, with 12 bases between the two ends. CDR3 in DNA: TGTGCCAGTAGTATCGCAGGGTTCAGCTCCTACAATGAGCAGTTCTTC. This encodes CASSIAGFSSYNEQFF. Full variable domain (remainder filled in from reference TRBV19 and TRBJ2-1): DGGITQSPKYLFRKEGQNVTLSCEQNLNHDAMYWYRQDPGQGLRLIYYSQIVNDFQKGDIAEGYSVSREKKESFPLTVTSAQKNPTAFYLCASSIAGFSSYNEQFFGPGTRLTVL.

V and J are TRBV2 and TRBJ1-2; D possibly corresponds to TRBD1 (5 bases). The germline CDR1 and CDR2 sequences are SNHLY and FYNNEI. V dropped 4 bases and J dropped 8 bases, with 17 bases sitting between them. The CDR3 contains 14 residues. As DNA, the CDR3 is TGTGCCAGCAGTGTAGTTGGCAGGGTCGACGGCTACACCTTC. Translated: CASSVVGRVDGYTF.

V and J are TRBV29-1 and TRBJ1-6; weak D call: TRBD1 (6 bases). Trimming left V 6 bases short and J 3 bases short, with 9 bases between. Germline lookup yields CDR1 SQVTM and CDR2 ANQGSEA. CDR3 size: 13 residues. DNA of the CDR3: TGCAGCGTAGTGACAGGCTATAATTCACCCCTCCACTTT. Translated, it gives CSVVTGYNSPLHF.

The DNA for the CDR3 is TGTGCCAGCACCGACCCGACAGGGACTTTTGGGGGCAGTTACTTC. It is translated as CASTDPTGTFGGSYF. V gene TRBV6-6 combines with J gene TRBJ2-7; D might be TRBD1 (7 bases). Germline lookup yields CDR1 MNHNY and CDR2 SVGAGI (reference sequence). V lost 7 bases and J lost 13, with 29 bases in between. There are 15 residues in the CDR3.

The chain is built from TRBV5-1 and TRBJ1-3; D is uncertain. Trimming cost V 2 bases and J 2 bases, with 5 bases left between them. The CDR3 extends over 13 amino acids. Germline CDR1 is SGHRS and CDR2 is YFSETQ. The CDR3 reads CASSLQPGNTIYF. The CDR3 region has the DNA TGCGCCAGCAGCTTACAGCCTGGAAACACCATATATTTT.

The chain joins TRBV10-3 to TRBJ2-7; 8 bases map to TRBD1. From germline, CDR1 is ENHRY and CDR2 SYGVKD. The CDR3 is 15 amino acids. Trimming cost V 6 bases and J 0 bases; bases outside gene matches: 7. In nucleotides, the CDR3 is TGTGCCATCAGCTTCGGGACAGGAGTCTCCTACGAGCAGTACTTC. It codes for CAISFGTGVSYEQYF.